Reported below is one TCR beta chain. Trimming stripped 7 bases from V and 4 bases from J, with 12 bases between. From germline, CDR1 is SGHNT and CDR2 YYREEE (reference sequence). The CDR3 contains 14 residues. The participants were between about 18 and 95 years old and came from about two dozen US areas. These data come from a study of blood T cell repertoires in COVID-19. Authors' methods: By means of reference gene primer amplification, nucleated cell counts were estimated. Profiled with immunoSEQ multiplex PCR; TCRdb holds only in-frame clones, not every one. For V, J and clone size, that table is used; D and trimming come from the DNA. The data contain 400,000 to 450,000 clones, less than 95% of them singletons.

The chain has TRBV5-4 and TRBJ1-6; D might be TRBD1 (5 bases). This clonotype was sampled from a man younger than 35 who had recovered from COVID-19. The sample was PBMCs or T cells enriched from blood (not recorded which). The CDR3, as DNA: TGTGCCAGCTCCTCCGGGGGTTATAATTCACCCCTCCACTTT. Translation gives CASSSGGYNSPLHF. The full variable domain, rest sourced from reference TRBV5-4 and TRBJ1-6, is ETGVTQSPTHLIKTRGQQVTLRCSSQSGHNTVSWYQQALGQGPQFIFQYYREEENGRGNFPPRFSGLQFPNYSSELNVNALELDDSALYLCASSSGGYNSPLHFGNGTRLTVT.